Presented here are 20 T cell receptor beta chains from one specimen sequenced in a study of T cell changes during pregnancy in multiple sclerosis (dated by TCRdb to the late 2010s). The method behind the library was the immunoSEQ multiplex PCR assay. Held by TCRdb, this immuneACCESS table contains in-frame sequences only and omits some clones. Under half of the omission traces to an unresolved V gene where checked; the cause of the rest is unknown. The sample table shows about 30,000 clones, and around 88% are seen once. The ten largest account for roughly 3.7% of the sample. This sample comprised CD4+ T cells from peripheral blood mononuclear cells, obtained in the first trimester of pregnancy. All receptors come from a female donor in good health, enrolled as a control in a pregnancy study.

The chain combines TRBV11-3 with TRBJ2-2, with TRBD2 as a possible D gene (6 bases). From germline, CDR1 is SGHNT and CDR2 YENEEA. This CDR3 is built from 16 residues. V was clipped by 6 bases and J by 0 bases, with 14 bases between them. The CDR3 protein is CASSFASAANTGELFF. The CDR3 DNA is TGTGCCAGCAGTTTTGCTAGCGCGGCGAACACCGGGGAGCTGTTTTTT.

The chain combines TRBV7-9 with TRBJ1-1; D perhaps matches TRBD1 (5 bases). The CDR3 has 14 residues. CDR1 is SEHNR and CDR2 is FQNEAQ in the germline V gene (reference sequence). Trimming pared 2 bases from V and 3 bases from J, leaving 10 bases between. The chain's CDR3 is CASSLPVRDTEAFF. The CDR3 DNA follows: TGTGCCAGCAGCTTACCAGTCAGGGACACTGAAGCTTTCTTT.

CDR3 coding DNA: TGTGCCAGCAGCTGGGGGAGGGGGGGCAGTACAGATACGCAGTATTTT. This codes for CASSWGRGGSTDTQYF. The chain couples TRBV7-9 to TRBJ2-3; TRBD2 might be the D (7 bases). The CDR3 length is 16 residues. V lost 4 bases and J lost 3, with 17 bases in between. CDR1 and CDR2 from the germline V gene are SEHNR and FQNEAQ (reference sequence).

The V call is TRBV6-1, the J call TRBJ1-5, with a weak D call TRBD1 (6 bases). Germline V gene sequence: CDR1 MNHNS, CDR2 SASEGT. V lost 8 bases and J lost 4, with 15 bases in between. The CDR3 is 14 residues long. The CDR3 coding sequence is TGTGCCAGCTCGGAAACAGGGAATAATCAGCCCCAGCATTTT. Amino acid sequence: CASSETGNNQPQHF.

The chain carries TRBV4-1 and TRBJ1-5; D may be TRBD1 (5 bases). V lost 4 bases to trimming and J lost 7 bases, with 17 bases between them. CDR1 is MGHRA, CDR2 YSYEKL, per germline. CDR3 length: 15 amino acids. The CDR3 loop reads CASSPVPGGSQPQHF. DNA for the CDR3: TGCGCCAGCAGCCCGGTTCCTGGGGGGAGCCAGCCCCAGCATTTT.

This clone was detected a few times. The J gene is TRBJ2-5, the V gene TRBV7-9; 8 bases are a match to TRBD2. V lost 3 bases, J lost 5 bases, and 11 bases stayed unmatched. Germline assignment: CDR1 SEHNR and CDR2 FQNEAQ (reference sequence). The CDR3 runs to 16 residues. CDR3 bases: TGTGCCAGCAGCTTTGGGGGGACTAGGGGTGGCGAGACCCAGTACTTC. Protein product: CASSFGGTRGGETQYF.

The chain has TRBV2 and TRBJ2-7; TRBD1 is a possible D gene (5 bases). V lost 8 bases, J lost 4 bases, and 12 bases lay in between. Germline V gene lookup returns CDR1 SNHLY and CDR2 FYNNEI. The CDR3 has 12 residues. The CDR3 here is CASRKGSYEQYF. DNA of the CDR3: TGTGCCAGCCGAAAGGGGTCGTACGAGCAGTACTTC.

The chain employs TRBV30 and TRBJ1-2, with 7 bases aligning to TRBD1. J was trimmed by 6 bases and V by 4 bases; bases with no gene match: 8. Germline CDR1 and CDR2: GTSNPN and SVGIG (reference sequence). The CDR3 totals 13 residues. The CDR3 sequence: CAWTRGQGNGYTF. In nucleotides, the CDR3 is TGTGCCTGGACAAGGGGGCAGGGGAATGGCTACACCTTC.

The rearrangement links TRBV28 to TRBJ2-7; 8 positions match TRBD1. The junction had 5 bases not matched to a gene; V was cut back by 7 bases and J by 3 bases. The V gene's germline CDR1 is MDHEN and CDR2 SYDVKM. There are 13 residues in the CDR3. CDR3 DNA: TGTGCCAGCATAGGACAGGGCGACTACGAGCAGTACTTC. Residues: CASIGQGDYEQYF.

The genes are TRBV6-1 and TRBJ1-4; D might be TRBD1 (6 bases). The germline V and J ends were trimmed by 6 bases and 5 bases, with 13 bases remaining between them. Germline loops: CDR1 MNHNS, CDR2 SASEGT. The CDR3 loop spans 14 amino acids. The CDR3 spells CASRNRVQNEKLFF. The CDR3 DNA is TGTGCCAGCAGGAACAGGGTTCAGAATGAAAAACTGTTTTTT.

The chain carries TRBV15 and TRBJ2-3; D call uncertain. Germline values: CDR1 LNHNV, CDR2 YYDKDF (reference sequence). CDR3 length equals 15 residues. Trimming left V 7 bases short and J 2 bases short, with 16 bases between. The CDR3 DNA reads TGTGCCACCACCAGCCAGGCCATCCTCACAGATACGCAGTATTTT. Its translation: CATTSQAILTDTQYF.

The J gene is TRBJ1-3, the V gene TRBV5-1; TRBD1 matches at 10 bases. From germline, CDR1 is SGHRS and CDR2 YFSETQ. V gave up 3 bases and J gave up 5 bases; unmatched junction bases: 5. The CDR3 has 15 amino acids. The CDR3 sequence is CASSWGTGERNTIYF. CDR3 in DNA: TGCGCCAGCAGCTGGGGGACAGGGGAAAGAAACACCATATATTTT.

J is TRBJ2-1 and V is TRBV29-1, with TRBD1 matching 9 bases. The CDR3 is made up of 11 amino acids. Germline CDR1 is SQVTM and CDR2 is ANQGSEA. The V and J ends lost 7 bases and 7 bases, in that order; junction bases with no gene match: 2. CDR3 sequence (DNA): TGCAGCGCCGACAGGGGGAATGAGCAGTTCTTC. Translated, it gives CSADRGNEQFF.

The chain has TRBV11-3 and TRBJ2-1; 9 positions agree with TRBD2. Per the germline V gene, CDR1 is SGHNT and CDR2 is YENEEA. The V gene end was trimmed by 1 base and the J gene end by 8 bases; junction bases not matched to a gene: 6. The CDR3 is made up of 15 amino acids. CDR3 region: CASSLGLAGMDEQFF. In nucleotides, the CDR3 is TGTGCCAGCAGCTTAGGGCTAGCGGGAATGGATGAGCAGTTCTTC.

The chain links TRBV6-6 to TRBJ2-7; D unresolved. V lost 6 bases and J lost 2, with 8 bases in between. CDR1 MNHNY and CDR2 SVGAGI come from the germline V gene (reference sequence). The CDR3 extends over 12 amino acids. Here the CDR3 DNA reads TGTGCCAGCAGCAAGACAACCTACGAGCAGTACTTC. This translates into CASSKTTYEQYF.

Only one count was recorded for this clone. This chain joins TRBV21-1 and TRBJ1-6; TRBD1, the table's D call, was not compared with the DNA. TRBV21-1 is flagged as a pseudogene. The CDR3 covers 18 residues. CDR3 DNA sequence: TGTGCCAGCAGCAAATTAGGTGTCGGGACAGTTAGGAATTCACCCCTCCACTTT. Residues: CASSKLGVGTVRNSPLHF.

The chain recombines TRBV9 with TRBJ1-1; no reliable D call. The CDR3 is 14 residues long. CDR1 is SGDLS and CDR2 is YYNGEE in the germline V gene. V was pared by 6 bases and J by 5 bases, with 17 bases between. DNA of the CDR3: TGTGCCAGCACCATGGTTGAGGTTGTGACTGAAGCTTTCTTT. It translates to CASTMVEVVTEAFF.

J is TRBJ2-6 and V is TRBV18; TRBD1 agrees at 7 bases. Germline CDR1 KGHSH, CDR2 LQKENI. V lost 1 base and J lost 4; bases outside the gene matches: 4. This CDR3 is 16 amino acids long. In nucleotides, the CDR3 is TGTGCCAGCTCACCACAGGGGGCGCGGGGGGCCAACGTCCTGACTTTC. It yields the protein CASSPQGARGANVLTF.

The chain uses TRBV4-2 and TRBJ1-4, with D perhaps TRBD1 (5 bases). CDR1 and CDR2 (germline): LGHNA, YNFKEQ. The CDR3 covers 15 residues. The V end was cut by 1 base, the J end by 0 bases, with 6 bases between. In DNA form, the CDR3 reads TGTGCCAGCAGCCAAGCGGGGGCAACTAATGAAAAACTGTTTTTT. Protein sequence: CASSQAGATNEKLFF.

The CDR3 DNA follows: TGTGCCAGCACCCCAGGGACTAGCGGGGCGAATGAGCAGTTCTTC. Encoded protein: CASTPGTSGANEQFF. J is TRBJ2-1 and V is TRBV27; TRBD2 agrees at 13 bases. The junction had 7 bases not matched to a gene; V was cut back by 7 bases and J by 7 bases. This CDR3 region has 15 residues. CDR1 is MNHEY, CDR2 SMNVEV, per germline (reference sequence).